This TCR beta chain derives from a study of blood T cell repertoires in COVID-19. This clone was recorded once. Clones were sequenced by immunoSEQ multiplex PCR, and TCRdb holds only the in-frame ones, with some missing. The table includes about 200,000 clones, approximately 88% detected once. The source is a man in his forties or fifties with acute or convalescent COVID-19. The specimen sequenced was peripheral blood.

The DNA for the CDR3 is TGCGCCAGCAGCCACGGCCGGGATGAGCAGTTCTTC. Its translation is CASSHGRDEQFF. This chain connects TRBV4-1 to TRBJ2-1; no clear D. This CDR3 comprises 12 residues. V lost 3 bases, J lost 8 bases, and 8 bases lay in between. Per germline, CDR1 MGHRA and CDR2 YSYEKL.